This record covers a single T cell receptor (beta chain). This sample is part of a study of blood T cell repertoires in COVID-19. Overall study context: Material from acute and convalescent COVID-19 was sourced from the United States, Italy and Spain. PBMCs, B-cell-depleted T cells, or T cells were the source of the cDNA or gDNA that made up the material.

Repertoires were generated with immunoSEQ multiplex PCR, while TCRdb's copy carries only in-frame clones and drops some. The sample contains roughly 330,000 clones, around 87% of which appear only once. The participants were between about 18 and 100 years old and came from under 25 US areas. Symptom resolution, clearance, or two negative PCRs marked donors in Cohort 3 as recovered. V was clipped by 1 base and J by 0 bases, with 7 bases between them. This CDR3 region has 15 residues. CDR1 is LNHNV and CDR2 is YYDKDF in the germline V gene (reference sequence). The chain joins TRBV15 to TRBJ1-3; unclear D gene. The sample was PBMCs or T cells enriched from blood (not recorded which). This TCR derives from a woman aged 25 to 39 who had recovered from COVID-19. The CDR3, as DNA: TGTGCCACCAGCAGAGCCCTCAGCTCTGGAAACACCATATATTTT. The encoded protein is CATSRALSSGNTIYF.